The 22 T cell receptor beta chains below were found in one sample sequenced in a study of blood T cell repertoires in COVID-19. Produced via immunoSEQ multiplex PCR; TCRdb's table is partial and in-frame only. In the table there are 150,000 or so clones, 70% to 85% of which are singletons. The sample was peripheral blood. The origin of the receptors is a woman older than 75 with acute or convalescent COVID-19.

This clone was found a few times. The genes are TRBV10-1 and TRBJ2-3; D possibly corresponds to TRBD1 (6 bases). Per the germline V gene, CDR1 is WNHNN and CDR2 is SYGVQD (reference sequence). Between the trimmed V and J ends, which lost 7 bases and 2 bases, there was a span of 10 bases. This CDR3 region has 13 residues. The DNA for the CDR3 is TGCGCCAGCAAGGGGGACCTCACAGATACGCAGTATTTT. Its translation: CASKGDLTDTQYF.

The chain links TRBV7-8 to TRBJ2-1; 10 bases line up with TRBD2. The V gene's germline CDR1 is SGHVS and CDR2 FQNEAQ. This CDR3 spans 20 amino acids. The V segment lost 3 bases and the J segment 0 bases; nucleotides outside the gene matches: 14. CDR3 nucleotides: TGTGCCAGCAGCTTCCCCAGGGCAGCGGGAGGGCTCAACTCCTACAATGAGCAGTTCTTC. It codes for CASSFPRAAGGLNSYNEQFF.

V is TRBV7-7 and J is TRBJ2-3, with TRBD2 matching 7 bases. Germline CDR1 and CDR2: SSHAT and FNYEAQ (reference sequence). CDR3 length equals 15 residues. Trimming took 1 base from V and 6 from J; bases not matched to a gene: 7. The CDR3 region is CASSLDGSGADTQYF. Written as DNA, the CDR3 is TGTGCCAGCAGCTTAGACGGGAGCGGGGCCGATACGCAGTATTTT.

The chain carries TRBV5-4 and TRBJ1-1, with 7 bases lining up with TRBD1. Germline V gives CDR1 SGHNT, CDR2 YYREEE (reference sequence). Germline trimming cut 0 bases from V and 3 bases from J; bases unmatched to any gene: 2. The CDR3 is 14 amino acids. The CDR3 DNA sequence: TGTGCCAGCAGCTTGGGGGACAGAGACACTGAAGCTTTCTTT. As protein: CASSLGDRDTEAFF. Looking up the rest from reference TRBV5-4 and TRBJ1-1 gives the full variable domain: ETGVTQSPTHLIKTRGQQVTLRCSSQSGHNTVSWYQQALGQGPQFIFQYYREEENGRGNFPPRFSGLQFPNYSSELNVNALELDDSALYLCASSLGDRDTEAFFGQGTRLTVV.

This chain uses TRBV6-5 with TRBJ2-2; TRBD1 is a possible D gene (5 bases). Germline assignment: CDR1 MNHEY and CDR2 SVGAGI. The V end lost 6 bases, the J end lost 1 base, and 12 bases lay between the germline ends. The CDR3 sequence is 15 residues long. The CDR3 loop reads CASRQDRLNTGELFF. CDR3 nucleotides: TGTGCCAGCAGACAAGACAGATTGAACACCGGGGAGCTGTTTTTT.

CDR3 amino acids: CASSPRQSREKLFF. CDR3 sequence (DNA): TGTGCCAGCAGCCCCCGACAGTCTAGGGAAAAACTGTTTTTT. V usage is TRBV28 and J usage is TRBJ1-4, with D possibly matching TRBD1 (5 bases). Trimming took 6 bases from V and 8 from J, leaving 16 bases between them. In germline, CDR1 is MDHEN, CDR2 SYDVKM. The CDR3 is 14 amino acids.

J is TRBJ1-6 and V is TRBV30; 8 nucleotides align to TRBD1. Germline V gene lookup returns CDR1 GTSNPN and CDR2 SVGIG (reference sequence). The CDR3 has 13 residues. V was pared by 6 bases and J by 10 bases, with 8 bases of the junction left unmatched. The DNA of the CDR3 is TGTGCCTGCTTACCAGGGGGCCGATCACCCCTCCACTTT. Translating it yields CACLPGGRSPLHF.

The chain is built from TRBV6-5 and TRBJ2-7, with D maybe TRBD2 (7 bases). The germline V and J ends were trimmed by 5 bases and 1 base, with 9 bases remaining between them. The V gene's germline CDR1 is MNHEY and CDR2 SVGAGI. The CDR3 extends over 13 amino acids. The CDR3 DNA follows: TGTGCCAGCAGTCGGGGGGCGTCCTACGAGCAGTACTTC. It encodes CASSRGASYEQYF.

The V call is TRBV10-3, the J call TRBJ2-7; D is unresolved. Trimming removed 2 bases from V and 3 bases from J, with 8 bases in between. CDR1 and CDR2 (germline): ENHRY, SYGVKD. The CDR3 loop spans 13 amino acids. Here the CDR3 reads CAISEDGDYEQYF. CDR3 nucleotides: TGTGCCATCAGTGAGGACGGAGACTACGAGCAGTACTTC.

This clone has just a few counts. The CDR3 spells CASSPGLAGFTGELFF. Written as DNA, the CDR3 is TGTGCCAGCAGCCCGGGACTAGCGGGTTTCACCGGGGAGCTGTTTTTT. The V and J genes are TRBV7-9 and TRBJ2-2; 12 bases match TRBD2. With V trimmed by 5 bases and J by 4 bases, 5 bases remained unmatched. Germline V lookup: CDR1 SEHNR, CDR2 FQNEAQ (reference sequence). The CDR3 loop spans 16 amino acids.

The rearrangement links TRBV6-2 or TRBV6-3 to TRBJ2-7; TRBD2 matches at 14 bases. V lost 0 bases and J lost 2; bases outside the gene matches: 3. Germline V CDR1 and CDR2: MNHEY, SVGEGT. CDR3 length equals 17 residues. The CDR3 sequence is CASSYSGLAGEAYEQYF. The CDR3 DNA sequence: TGTGCCAGCAGTTACTCGGGACTAGCGGGAGAGGCCTACGAGCAGTACTTC.

This clone was counted only a few times. The V call is TRBV12-5, the J call TRBJ1-6; 7 bases agree with TRBD1. The CDR3 extends over 15 amino acids. The J segment lost 1 base and the V segment lost 4 bases, leaving 1 base of the junction unmatched. The germline CDR1 and CDR2 sequences are LGHNT and FRNRAP. The CDR3 loop reads CASGSGQSYNSPLHF. CDR3 DNA: TGTGCTAGTGGTTCGGGACAGTCCTATAATTCACCCCTCCACTTT.

This chain links TRBV6-5 with TRBJ1-1; D possibly corresponds to TRBD1 (5 bases). Trimming pared 9 bases from V and 1 base from J, leaving 15 bases between. The germline CDR1 and CDR2 sequences are MNHEY and SVGAGI. The CDR3 has 14 amino acids. CDR3 sequence reads: CARPQGSGNTEAFF. CDR3 nucleotides: TGTGCCAGGCCCCAGGGATCGGGGAACACTGAAGCTTTCTTT.

A word on this clone: The same CDR3 also results from other DNA sequences found in this sample. CDR3 sequence reads: CASSPRVNYEQYF. CDR3 bases: TGTGCCAGCAGTCCACGGGTCAACTACGAGCAGTACTTC. The rearrangement links TRBV27 to TRBJ2-7; D is undetermined. Germline V lookup: CDR1 MNHEY, CDR2 SMNVEV (reference sequence). This CDR3 has 13 residues. With 5 bases removed from V and 3 bases from J, the gap between germline ends came to 11 bases.

This clone showed up just a few times. The chain couples TRBV5-4 to TRBJ2-2, with a possible D match to TRBD1 (6 bases). The V end lost 4 bases, the J end lost 7 bases, and 20 bases lay between the germline ends. Germline assignment: CDR1 SGHNT and CDR2 YYREEE (reference sequence). This CDR3 has 16 amino acids. The CDR3 is CASSKGQGNFGGELFF. Written as DNA, the CDR3 is TGTGCCAGCAGCAAGGGACAAGGGAATTTCGGCGGGGAGCTGTTTTTT.

The chain joins TRBV11-2 to TRBJ2-5, with 7 bases fitting TRBD2. The junction had 6 bases not matched to a gene; V was cut back by 3 bases and J by 5 bases. Germline V gives CDR1 SGHAT, CDR2 FQNNGV. The CDR3 is made up of 14 amino acids. CDR3 protein: CASSFVSGMETQYF. The CDR3 nucleotides read TGTGCCAGCAGCTTCGTGAGCGGGATGGAGACCCAGTACTTC. The complete variable domain, with remaining parts taken from reference TRBV11-2 and TRBJ2-5, reads EAGVAQSPRYKIIEKRQSVAFWCNPISGHATLYWYQQILGQGPKLLIQFQNNGVVDDSQLPKDRFSAERLKGVDSTLKIQPAKLEDSAVYLCASSFVSGMETQYFGPGTRLLVL.

This clone was observed a single time. The J gene is TRBJ2-1, the V gene TRBV6-5, with 7 bases lining up with TRBD2. Germline lookup yields CDR1 MNHEY and CDR2 SVGAGI. V was clipped by 0 bases and J by 8 bases; unmatched bases: 7. The CDR3 is made up of 15 amino acids. The CDR3 DNA reads TGTGCCAGCAGTTACTCGACTAGCCTAGGCCATGAGCAGTTCTTC. This sequence encodes CASSYSTSLGHEQFF.

This rearrangement joins TRBV7-9 to TRBJ1-1; D remains ambiguous. From germline, CDR1 is SEHNR and CDR2 FQNEAQ (reference sequence). The CDR3 consists of 14 residues. Between the trimmed V and J ends, which lost 5 bases and 5 bases, there was a span of 15 bases. Here the CDR3 DNA reads TGTGCCAGCAGCGCCCAGAGCGCAGTAACTGAAGCTTTCTTT. It translates to CASSAQSAVTEAFF.

This chain connects TRBV6-5 to TRBJ1-3; a weak D match, TRBD1 (6 bases). Deletions cut 9 bases from V and 3 bases from J, with 12 bases between. CDR1 is MNHEY and CDR2 is SVGAGI in the germline V gene. The CDR3 length is 13 residues. CDR3 residues: CASLGRGGNTIYF. The CDR3 coding sequence is TGTGCCAGTTTGGGCAGGGGTGGAAACACCATATATTTT.

DNA for the CDR3: TGTGCCAGCTCACGAACAGGGGGTGACACTGAAGCTTTCTTT. Translation: CASSRTGGDTEAFF. J is TRBJ1-1 and V is TRBV18; 8 nucleotides align to TRBD1. With 4 bases clipped from V and 3 bases from J, the junction kept 4 bases outside the gene matches. Germline lookup yields CDR1 KGHSH and CDR2 LQKENI. This CDR3 comprises 14 residues.

The CDR3 here is CASSLTSGRVGAVAQETQYF. CDR3 DNA: TGTGCCAGTAGTCTGACTAGCGGGAGGGTCGGGGCGGTTGCTCAAGAGACCCAGTACTTC. The chain couples TRBV19 to TRBJ2-5, with TRBD2 matching over 14 bases. The CDR3 sequence is 20 residues long. Per germline, CDR1 LNHDA and CDR2 SQIVND (reference sequence). V trimming: 5 bases; J trimming: 2 bases; junction bases outside the gene matches: 16.

Worth noting for this clone: Other DNA sequences in this sample translate to the same CDR3. The chain couples TRBV27 to TRBJ1-2, with 7 bases identical to TRBD1. J was trimmed by 7 bases and V by 3 bases; bases with no gene match: 8. Germline V gives CDR1 MNHEY, CDR2 SMNVEV (reference sequence). The CDR3 sequence is 14 residues long. CDR3 loop: CASSLRDRDGGYTF. DNA of the CDR3: TGTGCCAGCAGTTTGCGCGACAGGGATGGTGGCTACACCTTC.